The 9 T cell receptor beta chains below come from one sample, sequenced in a study of blood T cell repertoires in COVID-19. The data were produced by immunoSEQ multiplex PCR, yet TCRdb's version contains in-frame clones alone and is incomplete. Of about 94,000 clones in the sample, around 81% were seen once. The sequenced sample consisted of peripheral blood. These receptors all come from a man between 60 and 75 years old with acute or convalescent COVID-19.

This sequence joins TRBV5-1 and TRBJ2-7, with 7 nucleotides matching TRBD1. Germline assignment: CDR1 SGHRS and CDR2 YFSETQ. Trimming at V came to 0 bases and at J to 6 bases, leaving 6 bases not matched to a gene. The CDR3 sequence is 14 residues long. DNA of the CDR3: TGCGCCAGCAGCTTGGCGGACAGGAAAGGCGAGCAGTACTTC. Its protein product is CASSLADRKGEQYF. The full variable domain, its missing parts supplied by reference TRBV5-1 and TRBJ2-7, is KAGVTQTPRYLIKTRGQQVTLSCSPISGHRSVSWYQQTPGQGLQFLFEYFSETQRNKGNFPGRFSGRQFSNSRSEMNVSTLELGDSALYLCASSLADRKGEQYFGPGTRLTVT.

The gene calls are TRBV9 and TRBJ2-7, with TRBD2 matching over 8 bases. Germline trimming cut 0 bases from V and 0 bases from J; bases unmatched to any gene: 2. Germline-derived CDR1 and CDR2 are SGDLS and YYNGEE. The CDR3 is 15 residues long. The CDR3 here is CASSVASGGSYEQYF. The DNA for the CDR3 is TGTGCCAGCAGCGTAGCCAGCGGGGGCTCCTACGAGCAGTACTTC.

The chain has TRBV10-3 and TRBJ1-2; 11 bases align to TRBD1. The CDR3 is 16 amino acids. Losses at the gene ends were 8 bases for V and 5 bases for J; bases not matched to a gene: 13. CDR1 ENHRY and CDR2 SYGVKD come from the germline V gene. For the CDR3, the DNA is TGTGCCATCCAAGTCTTATGGACAGGGGGCGCTTATGGCTACACCTTC. It yields the protein CAIQVLWTGGAYGYTF.

The chain is built from TRBV6-1 and TRBJ2-7; D gene uncertain. Trimming took 3 bases from V and 3 from J, leaving 9 bases between them. The CDR3 has 13 amino acids. Germline V lookup: CDR1 MNHNS, CDR2 SASEGT. CDR3 sequence reads: CASSDGANYEQYF. The CDR3 coding sequence is TGTGCCAGCAGTGACGGAGCCAACTACGAGCAGTACTTC.

The J gene is TRBJ2-7, the V gene TRBV6-2 or TRBV6-3, with unresolved D. This CDR3 contains 14 residues. The germline V gene has CDR1 MNHEY and CDR2 SVGEGT. V was trimmed by 1 base and J by 3 bases, leaving 10 bases between them. The CDR3 loop reads CASSYFAGYYEQYF. CDR3 nucleotide sequence: TGTGCCAGCAGTTACTTCGCAGGATACTACGAGCAGTACTTC.

This rearrangement joins TRBV19 to TRBJ1-3; 8 bases align to TRBD1. The V and J ends lost 4 bases and 3 bases, in that order; junction bases with no gene match: 5. CDR1 is LNHDA and CDR2 is SQIVND in the germline V gene (reference sequence). The CDR3 has 15 amino acids. In nucleotides, the CDR3 is TGTGCCAGTAGTACAGGGGGCACTGTTGGAAACACCATATATTTT. Translating gives CASSTGGTVGNTIYF.

This rearrangement joins TRBV2 to TRBJ2-3, with TRBD2 identical over 8 bases. Losses at the gene ends were 11 bases for V and 3 bases for J; bases not matched to a gene: 7. The CDR3 spans 13 residues. The germline V gene has CDR1 SNHLY and CDR2 FYNNEI. CDR3 in amino acids: CAGAAGVTDTQYF. In nucleotides, the CDR3 is TGTGCCGGGGCAGCGGGGGTTACAGATACGCAGTATTTT.

V usage is TRBV29-1 and J usage is TRBJ2-3, with 9 bases identical to TRBD1. Germline CDR1 is SQVTM and CDR2 is ANQGSEA. This CDR3 is built from 14 residues. Losses at the gene ends were 7 bases for V and 2 bases for J; bases not matched to a gene: 7. In nucleotides, the CDR3 is TGCAGCGCCACCGGGACAGGGTTCACAGATACGCAGTATTTT. Protein product: CSATGTGFTDTQYF.

The chain joins TRBV9 to TRBJ2-7; unclear D gene. This CDR3 has 14 amino acids. Trimming left V 3 bases short and J 3 bases short, with 13 bases between. Germline V gene lookup returns CDR1 SGDLS and CDR2 YYNGEE. CDR3 bases: TGTGCCAGCAGCGGGCAGGCTCCCTTCTACGAGCAGTACTTC. Its protein product is CASSGQAPFYEQYF.